This TCR beta chain was recovered during a study of T cell changes during pregnancy in multiple sclerosis. Some clones are missing from TCRdb's copy, which holds only in-frame ones; the method was immunoSEQ multiplex PCR. The data show 35,000 to 45,000 clones, under 95% seen once. The germline V gene has CDR1 LNHNV and CDR2 YYDKDF (reference sequence). There are 17 residues in the CDR3. V lost 0 bases to trimming and J lost 0 bases; unmatched junction nucleotides: 5. The source is a female donor in good health, enrolled as a control in a pregnancy study. The chain is built from TRBV15 and TRBJ1-5; 7 nucleotides line up with TRBD1. The sequences come from peripheral blood, collected in the third trimester of pregnancy. DNA for the CDR3: TGTGCCACCAGCAGAGATTTCAGGGGGAGTAGCAATCAGCCCCAGCATTTT. As protein: CATSRDFRGSSNQPQHF.